The T cell receptor (beta chain) under discussion was sequenced for a study of blood T cell repertoires in COVID-19. In the study overall: Sources were T cells, B-cell-depleted T cells, or PBMCs; the material itself was cDNA or gDNA.

How the authors handled the data: Estimates of nucleated cell counts were drawn from the amplification of reference gene primers. Sequenced by immunoSEQ multiplex PCR; TCRdb stores in-frame clones only, minus some. Clone size and the V and J calls come from that table; the DNA yielded D and trimming. The table records fewer than 140,000 clones, about 82% of them present only once. This CDR3 is 17 amino acids long. After removal of 4 bases from V and 1 base from J, the junction contained 9 bases not matched to a gene. Germline lookup yields CDR1 SGHRS and CDR2 YFSETQ. Those enrolled in Seattle joined during active infection and were followed longitudinally afterward.

Sequenced material: peripheral blood. The clonotype was recovered from an older man with COVID-19, enrolled during active disease. V and J are TRBV5-1 and TRBJ2-2, with 8 bases that match TRBD1. The CDR3 region has the DNA TGCGCCAGCAGCCCCTCGGGTGGGACAGGGAACACCGGGGAGCTGTTTTTT. This sequence encodes CASSPSGGTGNTGELFF. Full variable domain (remainder filled in from reference TRBV5-1 and TRBJ2-2): KAGVTQTPRYLIKTRGQQVTLSCSPISGHRSVSWYQQTPGQGLQFLFEYFSETQRNKGNFPGRFSGRQFSNSRSEMNVSTLELGDSALYLCASSPSGGTGNTGELFFGEGSRLTVL.